Listed below are T cell receptor beta chains from one sample, sequenced in a study of T cell responses to AZD1222 COVID-19 vaccine. Some clones are missing from TCRdb's copy, which holds only in-frame ones; the method was immunoSEQ multiplex PCR. In the table there are about 93,000 clones, over 85% of which are singletons. The sequencing here drew on peripheral blood, taken on day 0 of MenACWY control vaccination. The receptors were sampled from an adult in good health. Both conserved end residues are part of each CDR3. A D gene is named only where the DNA matches it firmly. A row's size may be missing; if present it is once, few, many or a size class.

CDR3 DNA	CDR3 protein	J gene	CDR3 length	clone size	D gene	V gene
TGTGCCAGCAGCTTGTTCGGACAGGGGAAGAATCAGCCCCAGCATTTT	CASSLFGQGKNQPQHF	TRBJ1-5	16	NA	TRBD1	TRBV5-8
TGCGCCAGCAGCCAAGATAGACAGGGGGCGTACTATGGCTACACCTTC	CASSQDRQGAYYGYTF	TRBJ1-2	16	NA	TRBD1	TRBV4-3
TGTGCCAGTAGCCTTTTTAATCAGCCCCAGCATTTT	CASSLFNQPQHF	TRBJ1-5	12	NA	NA	TRBV19
TGTGCCAGCAGCCGGACAGAGGCCTACAATGAGCAGTTCTTC	CASSRTEAYNEQFF	TRBJ2-1	14	NA	NA	TRBV7-8
TGTGCCAGCAGCTTAGATCCCAAAGCAGGGGCGAGCTCCTACGAGCAGTACTTC	CASSLDPKAGASSYEQYF	TRBJ2-7	18	once	NA	TRBV11-2
TGTGCCAGCAGCTTAGCACCGGGACAGGGAAGTTCACCCCTCCACTTT	CASSLAPGQGSSPLHF	TRBJ1-6	16	NA	TRBD1	TRBV7-9
TGTGCCAGCAGTGAAGGGGGTGGTGGATTAAATTCACCCCTCCACTTT	CASSEGGGGLNSPLHF	TRBJ1-6	16	NA	NA	TRBV2
TGTGCCAGCAGCGTAGGCGGGTATATTAAGGATGGCTACACCTTC	CASSVGGYIKDGYTF	TRBJ1-2	15	NA	NA	TRBV9
TGTGCCAGCAGCTTGGAGAGGGGGCTAGGGTCTGGCTACACCTTC	CASSLERGLGSGYTF	TRBJ1-2	15	NA	TRBD1	TRBV5-6
TGTGCCAGTAACCAAGCGGGGGGGCCAGATACGCAGTATTTT	CASNQAGGPDTQYF	TRBJ2-3	14	NA	TRBD2	TRBV19
TGTGCCATCAGCGAGGGGCCTTTCGCGGGGGGCACAGATACGCAGTATTTT	CAISEGPFAGGTDTQYF	TRBJ2-3	17	NA	TRBD2	TRBV10-3
TGTGCCTACGTAACCCAAGCCTTGCTGGTAGAGACCCAGTACTTC	CAYVTQALLVETQYF	TRBJ2-5	15	NA	NA	TRBV30
TGTGCCAGCACCGGACAGGGTGGAAACACCATATATTTT	CASTGQGGNTIYF	TRBJ1-3	13	NA	TRBD1	TRBV2
TGTGCCAGCAGCGAAATCCCGGGACAGGGCCGAAGGACTGAAGCTTTCTTT	CASSEIPGQGRRTEAFF	TRBJ1-1	17	NA	TRBD1	TRBV7-9
TGTGCCAGCAGCCTACGGGACCGGTTCTATGGCTACACCTTC	CASSLRDRFYGYTF	TRBJ1-2	14	NA	NA	TRBV11-2
TGTGCCAGCAGCTTAGATTGGGACAGGGGTAACACTGAAGCTTTCTTT	CASSLDWDRGNTEAFF	TRBJ1-1	16	NA	TRBD1	TRBV11-2
TGTGCCAGCAGTTCTAGCGGGGGAACCACAGATACGCAGTATTTT	CASSSSGGTTDTQYF	TRBJ2-3	15	NA	TRBD2	TRBV6-4